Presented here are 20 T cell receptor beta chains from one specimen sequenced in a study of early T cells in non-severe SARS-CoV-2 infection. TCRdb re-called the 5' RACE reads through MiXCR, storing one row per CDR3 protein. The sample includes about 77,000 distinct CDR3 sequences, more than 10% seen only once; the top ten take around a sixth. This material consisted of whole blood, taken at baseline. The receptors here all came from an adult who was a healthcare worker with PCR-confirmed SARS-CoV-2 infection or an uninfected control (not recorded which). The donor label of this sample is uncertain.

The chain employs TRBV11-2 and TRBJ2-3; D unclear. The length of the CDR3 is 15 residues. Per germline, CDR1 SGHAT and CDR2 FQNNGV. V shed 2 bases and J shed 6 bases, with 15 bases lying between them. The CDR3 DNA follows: TGTGCCAGCAGCTTAAGGTTGATGAATGCTGATACGCAGTATTTT. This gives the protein CASSLRLMNADTQYF. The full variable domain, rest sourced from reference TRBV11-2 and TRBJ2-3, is EAGVAQSPRYKIIEKRQSVAFWCNPISGHATLYWYQQILGQGPKLLIQFQNNGVVDDSQLPKDRFSAERLKGVDSTLKIQPAKLEDSAVYLCASSLRLMNADTQYFGPGTRLTVL.

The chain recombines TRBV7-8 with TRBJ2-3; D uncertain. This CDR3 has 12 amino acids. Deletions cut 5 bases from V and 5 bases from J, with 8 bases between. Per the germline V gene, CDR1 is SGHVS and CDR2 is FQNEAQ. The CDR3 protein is CASSPNQDTQYF. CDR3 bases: TGTGCCAGCAGCCCTAATCAAGATACGCAGTATTTT.

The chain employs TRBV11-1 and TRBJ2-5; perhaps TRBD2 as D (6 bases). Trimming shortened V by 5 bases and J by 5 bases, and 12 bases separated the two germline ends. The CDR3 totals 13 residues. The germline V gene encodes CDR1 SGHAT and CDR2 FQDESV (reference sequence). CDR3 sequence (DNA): TGTGCCAGCAGCCCTGAGCTAGCGGAGACCCAGTACTTC. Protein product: CASSPELAETQYF. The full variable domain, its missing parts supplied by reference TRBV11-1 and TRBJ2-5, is EAEVAQSPRYKITEKSQAVAFWCDPISGHATLYWYRQILGQGPELLVQFQDESVVDDSQLPKDRFSAERLKGVDSTLKIQPAELGDSAMYLCASSPELAETQYFGPGTRLLVL.

The CDR3 DNA reads as TGCGCCAGCAGCCCGTACTGGTTAGACCCAGATACGCAGTATTTT. This sequence encodes CASSPYWLDPDTQYF. The rearrangement links TRBV4-3 to TRBJ2-3; the D is unclear. Per the germline V gene, CDR1 is LGHNA and CDR2 is YSLEER. The CDR3 spans 15 residues. V gave up 4 bases and J gave up 4 bases, with 15 bases separating them.

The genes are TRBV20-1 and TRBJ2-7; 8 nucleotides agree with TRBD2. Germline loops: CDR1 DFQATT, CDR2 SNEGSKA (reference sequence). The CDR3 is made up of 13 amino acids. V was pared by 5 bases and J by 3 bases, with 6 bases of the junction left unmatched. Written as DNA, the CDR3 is TGCAGTGCTGCACTAGCGGCTAACTACGAGCAGTACTTC. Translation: CSAALAANYEQYF.

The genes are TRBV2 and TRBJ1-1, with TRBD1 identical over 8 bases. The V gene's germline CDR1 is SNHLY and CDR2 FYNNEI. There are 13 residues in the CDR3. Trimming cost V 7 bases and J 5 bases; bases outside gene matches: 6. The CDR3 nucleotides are TGTGCCAGCAACGGACAGGGCTGGACTGAAGCTTTCTTT. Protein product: CASNGQGWTEAFF.

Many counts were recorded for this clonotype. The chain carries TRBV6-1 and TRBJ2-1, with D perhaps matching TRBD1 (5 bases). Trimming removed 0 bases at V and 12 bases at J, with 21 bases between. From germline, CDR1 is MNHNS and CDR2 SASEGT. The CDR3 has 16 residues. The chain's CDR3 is CASSEALQTAFSGQFF. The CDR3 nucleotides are TGTGCCAGCAGTGAAGCGCTTCAGACAGCGTTTTCTGGGCAGTTCTTC.

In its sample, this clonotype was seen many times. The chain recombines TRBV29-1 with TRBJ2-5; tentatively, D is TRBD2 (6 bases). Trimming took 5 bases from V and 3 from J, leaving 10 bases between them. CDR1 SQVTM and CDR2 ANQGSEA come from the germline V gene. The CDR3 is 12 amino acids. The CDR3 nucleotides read TGCAGCGTTAAACCGGGGGAAGAGACCCAGTACTTC. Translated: CSVKPGEETQYF.

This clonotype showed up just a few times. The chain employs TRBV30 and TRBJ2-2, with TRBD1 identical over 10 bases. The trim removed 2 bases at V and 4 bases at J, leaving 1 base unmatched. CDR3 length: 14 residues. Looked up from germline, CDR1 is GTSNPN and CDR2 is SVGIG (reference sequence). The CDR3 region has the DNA TGTGCCTGGAGTCGACAGGGGGCCACCGGGGAGCTGTTTTTT. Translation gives CAWSRQGATGELFF.

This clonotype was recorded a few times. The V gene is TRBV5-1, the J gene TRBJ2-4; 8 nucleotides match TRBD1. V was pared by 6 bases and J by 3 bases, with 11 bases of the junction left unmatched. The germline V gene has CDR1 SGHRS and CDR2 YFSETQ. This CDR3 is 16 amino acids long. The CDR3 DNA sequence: TGCGCCAGCACCCGGGACAGGTACTTCGTCAAAAACATTCAGTACTTC. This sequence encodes CASTRDRYFVKNIQYF.

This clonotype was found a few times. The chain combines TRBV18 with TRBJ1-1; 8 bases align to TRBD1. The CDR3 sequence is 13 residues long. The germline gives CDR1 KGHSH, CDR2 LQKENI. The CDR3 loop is CGRTDRASTEAFF. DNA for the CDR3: TGTGGCCGGACGGACAGGGCGAGCACTGAAGCTTTCTTT. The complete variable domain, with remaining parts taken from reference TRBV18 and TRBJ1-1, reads NAGVMQNPRHLVRRRGQEARLRCSPMKGHSHVYWYRQLPEEGLKFMVYLQKENIIDESGMPKERFSAEFPKEGPSILRIQQVVRGDSAAYFCGRTDRASTEAFFGQGTRLTVV.

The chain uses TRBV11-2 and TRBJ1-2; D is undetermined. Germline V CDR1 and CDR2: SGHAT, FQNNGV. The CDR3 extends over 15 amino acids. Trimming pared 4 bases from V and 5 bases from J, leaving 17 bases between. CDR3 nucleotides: TGTGCCAGCAGCTCCCTCGCGGCGCAGAGGTATGGCTACACCTTC. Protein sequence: CASSSLAAQRYGYTF.

The CDR3 sequence: CASSPGTGDYEQYF. CDR3 DNA: TGTGCCAGCAGCCCCGGGACAGGGGACTACGAGCAGTACTTC. The rearrangement links TRBV7-3 to TRBJ2-7; TRBD1 matches at 10 bases. Germline assignment: CDR1 SGHTA and CDR2 FQGTGA. The V and J ends lost 5 bases and 3 bases, in that order; junction bases with no gene match: 4. CDR3 size: 14 residues.

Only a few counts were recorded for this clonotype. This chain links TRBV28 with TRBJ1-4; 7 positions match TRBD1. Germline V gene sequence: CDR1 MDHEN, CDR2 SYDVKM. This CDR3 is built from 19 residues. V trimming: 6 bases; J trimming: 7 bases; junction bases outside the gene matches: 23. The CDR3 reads CASSPSVRDRAIFLEKLFF. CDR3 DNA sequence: TGTGCCAGCAGCCCCTCCGTTCGGGACAGAGCCATATTCCTTGAAAAACTGTTTTTT.

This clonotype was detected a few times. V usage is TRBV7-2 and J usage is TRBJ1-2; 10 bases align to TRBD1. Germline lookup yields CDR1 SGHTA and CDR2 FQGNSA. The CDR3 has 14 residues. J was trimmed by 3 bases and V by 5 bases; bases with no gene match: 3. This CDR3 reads CASSRQGADYGYTF. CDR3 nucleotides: TGTGCCAGCAGCCGACAGGGGGCGGACTATGGCTACACCTTC.

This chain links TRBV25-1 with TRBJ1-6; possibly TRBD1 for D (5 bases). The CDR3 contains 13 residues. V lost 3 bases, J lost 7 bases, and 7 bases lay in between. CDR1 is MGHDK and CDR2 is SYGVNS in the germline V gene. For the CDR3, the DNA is TGTGCCAGCAGTGATCAGGGAAATTCACCCCTCCACTTT. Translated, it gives CASSDQGNSPLHF.

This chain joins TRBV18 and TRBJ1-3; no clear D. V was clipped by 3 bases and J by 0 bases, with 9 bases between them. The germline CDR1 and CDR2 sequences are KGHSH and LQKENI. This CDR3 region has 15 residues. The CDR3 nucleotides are TGTGCCAGCTCACCTCTAAGGGACTCTGGAAACACCATATATTTT. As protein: CASSPLRDSGNTIYF.

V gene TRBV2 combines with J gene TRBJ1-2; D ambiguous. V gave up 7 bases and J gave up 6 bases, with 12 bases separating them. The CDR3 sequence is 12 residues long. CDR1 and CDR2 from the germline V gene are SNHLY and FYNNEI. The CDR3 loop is CASTPLRDGYTF. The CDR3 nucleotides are TGTGCCAGCACGCCCCTGCGGGATGGCTACACCTTC.

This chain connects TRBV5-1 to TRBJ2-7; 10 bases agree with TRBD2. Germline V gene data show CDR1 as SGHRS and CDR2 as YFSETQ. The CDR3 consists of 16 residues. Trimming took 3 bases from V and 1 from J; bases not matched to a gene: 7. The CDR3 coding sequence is TGCGCCAGCAGCTCAGAGCGGGAGGGCCTGTCCTACGAGCAGTACTTC. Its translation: CASSSEREGLSYEQYF. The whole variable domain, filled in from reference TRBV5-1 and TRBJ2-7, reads KAGVTQTPRYLIKTRGQQVTLSCSPISGHRSVSWYQQTPGQGLQFLFEYFSETQRNKGNFPGRFSGRQFSNSRSEMNVSTLELGDSALYLCASSSEREGLSYEQYFGPGTRLTVT.

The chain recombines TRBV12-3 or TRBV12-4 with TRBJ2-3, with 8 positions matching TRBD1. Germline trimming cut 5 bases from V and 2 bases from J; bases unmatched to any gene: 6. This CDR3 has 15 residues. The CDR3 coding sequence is TGTGCCAGCAGTGAGACAGGGGCGCCCACAGATACGCAGTATTTT. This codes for CASSETGAPTDTQYF.